This TCR beta chain emerged from a study of graft-versus-host responses after intestinal transplantation. The study, taken as a whole, reports: Recipient marrow contained GvH clones, some of which appeared first in ileum or blood.

Once graft tissue had been processed, intraepithelial and lamina propria lymphocytes were released. Regarding this clone: Its antigen is as yet unknown.

Measured with immunoSEQ multiplex PCR; TCRdb has only the in-frame clones, and not every one. The sample shows around 35,000 clones, approximately 90% of them seen only once. V lost 3 bases and J lost 9; bases outside the gene matches: 3. CDR3 length: 12 amino acids. Germline loops: CDR1 SGHRS, CDR2 YFSETQ. The specimen was ileum tissue, collected more than 200 days after intestinal transplant. The TCR was taken from a human patient who received an intestinal transplant, so some T cells may come from the graft donor. The V call is TRBV5-1, the J call TRBJ2-1, with 7 bases matching TRBD2. CDR3 region: CASSSSGGEQFF. CDR3 coding DNA: TGCGCCAGCAGCTCGTCGGGGGGTGAGCAGTTCTTC.